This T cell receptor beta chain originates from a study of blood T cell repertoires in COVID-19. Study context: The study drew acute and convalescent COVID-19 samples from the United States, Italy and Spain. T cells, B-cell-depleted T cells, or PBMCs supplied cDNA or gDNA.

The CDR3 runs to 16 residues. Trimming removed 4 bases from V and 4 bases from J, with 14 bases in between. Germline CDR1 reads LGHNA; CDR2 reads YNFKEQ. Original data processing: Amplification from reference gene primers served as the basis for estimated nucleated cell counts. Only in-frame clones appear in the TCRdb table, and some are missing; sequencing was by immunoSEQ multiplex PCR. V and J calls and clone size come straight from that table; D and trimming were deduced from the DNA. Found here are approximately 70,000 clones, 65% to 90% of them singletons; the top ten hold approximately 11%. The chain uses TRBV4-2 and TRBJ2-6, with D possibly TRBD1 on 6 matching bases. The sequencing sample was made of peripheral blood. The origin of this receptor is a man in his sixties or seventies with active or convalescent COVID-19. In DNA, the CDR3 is TGTGCCAGCAGCCCCGAAACAGGGAGCGGGGCCAACGTCCTGACTTTC. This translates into CASSPETGSGANVLTF.